This entry lists 28 T cell receptor beta chains sequenced from one sample in a study of shared T cell receptors in the human thymus. Here immunoSEQ multiplex PCR was the method, and the copy in TCRdb shows in-frame clones only, minus some. The data show more than 550,000 clones, around 87% seen once. This sample was also put to use in a study of human thymus T cells.

Sequencing was done on a sample of thymocytes. Receptors were obtained from a boy in the first two years of life with a congenital heart defect.

The gene calls are TRBV5-1 and TRBJ1-2; D is ambiguous. The germline V gene encodes CDR1 SGHRS and CDR2 YFSETQ. This CDR3 is built from 13 residues. Deletions cut 2 bases from V and 7 bases from J, with 12 bases between. The CDR3 bases are TGCGCCAGCAGCTTTAGGTTCGGGAGTGGCTACACCTTC. Residues: CASSFRFGSGYTF.

The chain combines TRBV5-4 with TRBJ2-7; 8 nucleotides agree with TRBD1. CDR3 length: 17 residues. J lost 4 bases, V lost 4 bases, and 16 bases had no gene match. CDR1 and CDR2 (germline): SGHNT, YYREEE (reference sequence). The CDR3 coding sequence is TGTGCCAGCAGCATACGGACAGGGAAAGGAGGCTCGTACGAGCAGTACTTC. It specifies CASSIRTGKGGSYEQYF.

V usage is TRBV5-4 and J usage is TRBJ2-5, with 12 bases lining up with TRBD2. The CDR3 has 18 amino acids. V trimming: 0 bases; J trimming: 2 bases; junction bases outside the gene matches: 8. Looked up from germline, CDR1 is SGHNT and CDR2 is YYREEE (reference sequence). CDR3 DNA: TGTGCCAGCAGCTTGGCACTAGCGGGAGGCCCTGATCAAGAGACCCAGTACTTC. Amino acid sequence: CASSLALAGGPDQETQYF. The variable domain in full, completed from reference TRBV5-4 and TRBJ2-5, reads ETGVTQSPTHLIKTRGQQVTLRCSSQSGHNTVSWYQQALGQGPQFIFQYYREEENGRGNFPPRFSGLQFPNYSSELNVNALELDDSALYLCASSLALAGGPDQETQYFGPGTRLLVL.

The rearrangement joins TRBV7-2 to TRBJ2-7; 9 nucleotides line up with TRBD2. J gave up 2 bases and V 4 bases, and 6 bases lay outside the gene matches. From germline, CDR1 is SGHTA and CDR2 FQGNSA. The CDR3 is 15 residues long. CDR3 in amino acids: CASSSERGETYEQYF. DNA of the CDR3: TGTGCCAGCAGCTCTGAGCGGGGGGAAACCTACGAGCAGTACTTC.

The chain recombines TRBV6-1 with TRBJ2-1, with D perhaps TRBD1 (6 bases). The CDR3 has 14 residues. V gave up 5 bases and J gave up 6 bases, with 14 bases separating them. Per germline, CDR1 MNHNS and CDR2 SASEGT. CDR3 coding DNA: TGTGCCAGCAGTTCCCCCCGAGGGGGCAATGAGCAGTTCTTC. Protein sequence: CASSSPRGGNEQFF.

This chain joins TRBV14 and TRBJ2-3, with D possibly being TRBD2 (6 bases). From germline, CDR1 is SGHDN and CDR2 FVKESK. Between the trimmed V and J ends, which lost 5 bases and 0 bases, there was a span of 18 bases. CDR3 length equals 17 residues. CDR3 in DNA: TGTGCCAGCAGCGTTATAAGGCGGGGCTCTAGCACAGATACGCAGTATTTT. Its protein product is CASSVIRRGSSTDTQYF.

This clone was observed once. The chain links TRBV5-1 to TRBJ2-2; possible D gene TRBD1, 6 bases. The CDR3 loop spans 14 amino acids. CDR1 and CDR2 from the germline V gene are SGHRS and YFSETQ. V lost 2 bases, J lost 5 bases, and 10 bases lay in between. The CDR3 DNA reads as TGCGCCAGCAGCTTATACAGGGCTACCGGGGAGCTGTTTTTT. It yields the protein CASSLYRATGELFF.

The rearrangement links TRBV5-4 to TRBJ2-1, with 13 bases lining up with TRBD2. The CDR3 is 16 residues long. Germline CDR1 reads SGHNT; CDR2 reads YYREEE (reference sequence). J was trimmed by 7 bases and V by 4 bases; bases with no gene match: 8. CDR3 nucleotides: TGTGCCAGCAGCCGAGAAGGACTAGCGGGGGTTAATGAGCAGTTCTTC. This gives the protein CASSREGLAGVNEQFF.

The chain combines TRBV27 with TRBJ1-4; 8 bases line up with TRBD1. With 5 bases clipped from V and 5 bases from J, the junction kept 4 bases outside the gene matches. The CDR3 has 14 amino acids. Per germline, CDR1 MNHEY and CDR2 SMNVEV (reference sequence). CDR3 amino acids: CASSLDRENEKLFF. The DNA of the CDR3 is TGTGCCAGCAGTCTGGACAGGGAAAATGAAAAACTGTTTTTT.

The genes are TRBV14 and TRBJ1-1; TRBD1 matches at 8 bases. After removal of 5 bases from V and 0 bases from J, the junction contained 11 bases not matched to a gene. The germline gives CDR1 SGHDN, CDR2 FVKESK. The CDR3 has 17 amino acids. The CDR3 region has the DNA TGTGCCAGCAGCAAAATGGACAGGGCCCTTATGAACACTGAAGCTTTCTTT. It is translated as CASSKMDRALMNTEAFF.

The chain joins TRBV11-2 to TRBJ2-5, with 9 bases aligning to TRBD2. Trimming removed 5 bases from V and 3 bases from J; junction bases left unmatched: 4. Looked up from germline, CDR1 is SGHAT and CDR2 is FQNNGV. The CDR3 has 14 residues. The CDR3 region has the DNA TGTGCCAGCAGCACGCGACTAGCGGAAGAGACCCAGTACTTC. This sequence encodes CASSTRLAEETQYF. The full variable domain, in which reference TRBV11-2 and TRBJ2-5 provide the parts outside the CDR3, is EAGVAQSPRYKIIEKRQSVAFWCNPISGHATLYWYQQILGQGPKLLIQFQNNGVVDDSQLPKDRFSAERLKGVDSTLKIQPAKLEDSAVYLCASSTRLAEETQYFGPGTRLLVL.

The V gene is TRBV28, the J gene TRBJ1-3; D uncertain. The V gene lost 2 bases and the J gene lost 3 bases, with 8 bases spanning the gap. Germline CDR1 and CDR2: MDHEN and SYDVKM. The CDR3 has 14 residues. This CDR3 reads CASSLGWSGNTIYF. The CDR3 DNA is TGTGCCAGCAGTTTAGGGTGGAGTGGAAACACCATATATTTT.

This sequence joins TRBV6-5 and TRBJ2-7; no definite D call. The CDR3 is 13 residues long. Trimming left V 5 bases short and J 7 bases short, with 15 bases between. Per germline, CDR1 MNHEY and CDR2 SVGAGI. The CDR3 loop is CASSNNQDTEQYF. CDR3 nucleotide sequence: TGTGCCAGCAGTAATAACCAGGATACTGAGCAGTACTTC.

V usage is TRBV28 and J usage is TRBJ1-5, with D uncertain. There are 16 residues in the CDR3. Trimming removed 10 bases from V and 0 bases from J, with 19 bases in between. The germline gives CDR1 MDHEN, CDR2 SYDVKM. The CDR3 DNA sequence: TGTGCCACAATTAGCAGGAGGGCCTATAGCAATCAGCCCCAGCATTTT. It encodes CATISRRAYSNQPQHF. Complete variable domain (other parts from reference TRBV28 and TRBJ1-5): DVKVTQSSRYLVKRTGEKVFLECVQDMDHENMFWYRQDPGLGLRLIYFSYDVKMKEKGDIPEGYSVSREKKERFSLILESASTNQTSMYLCATISRRAYSNQPQHFGDGTRLSIL.

V gene TRBV7-9 combines with J gene TRBJ1-2, with TRBD1 as a possible D gene (6 bases). Germline V gene sequence: CDR1 SEHNR, CDR2 FQNEAQ (reference sequence). Trimming cost V 4 bases and J 1 base, with 7 bases left between them. There are 13 residues in the CDR3. CDR3 coding DNA: TGTGCCAGCAGCTCGGACAGTAACTATGGCTACACCTTC. It is translated as CASSSDSNYGYTF.

CDR3 DNA sequence: TGTGCCAGCATTAGACAGCTCTACCAAAACTATGGCTACACCTTC. Encoded protein: CASIRQLYQNYGYTF. This rearrangement joins TRBV2 to TRBJ1-2; a weak D match, TRBD1 (5 bases). Germline V gene sequence: CDR1 SNHLY, CDR2 FYNNEI. The CDR3 consists of 15 residues. V lost 7 bases to trimming and J lost 2 bases, with 17 bases between them.

The chain combines TRBV27 with TRBJ2-7, with D perhaps TRBD2 (5 bases). Trimming took off 2 bases at V and 2 bases at J, with 10 bases between the two ends. CDR1 and CDR2 (germline): MNHEY, SMNVEV (reference sequence). The CDR3 length is 14 residues. The CDR3 is CASSLLGETYEQYF. The CDR3 nucleotides read TGTGCCAGCAGTTTACTCGGGGAGACCTACGAGCAGTACTTC.

This rearrangement joins TRBV9 to TRBJ1-2; TRBD1 matches 7 bases. The J segment lost 4 bases and the V segment lost 0 bases, leaving 6 bases of the junction unmatched. Per germline, CDR1 SGDLS and CDR2 YYNGEE. CDR3 size: 15 residues. CDR3 nucleotide sequence: TGTGCCAGCAGCGTAGACAGGACAGGCGTCTATGGCTACACCTTC. Translating it yields CASSVDRTGVYGYTF.

A single count supports this clone. The chain employs TRBV7-3 and TRBJ2-5; 9 bases align to TRBD1. The J segment lost 5 bases and the V segment lost 1 base, leaving 14 bases of the junction unmatched. CDR1 and CDR2 from the germline V gene are SGHTA and FQGTGA. The length of the CDR3 is 18 residues. The CDR3 protein is CASSLSGAGQGNLETQYF. CDR3 nucleotide sequence: TGTGCCAGCAGCTTAAGTGGAGCGGGACAGGGTAATTTGGAGACCCAGTACTTC.

The chain recombines TRBV5-1 with TRBJ2-7; a possible D gene is TRBD2 (6 bases). This CDR3 is built from 15 residues. Trimming shortened V by 0 bases and J by 7 bases, and 17 bases separated the two germline ends. Germline V gene data show CDR1 as SGHRS and CDR2 as YFSETQ. This CDR3 reads CASSLGLDSSGEQYF. The DNA for the CDR3 is TGCGCCAGCAGCTTGGGACTAGACAGCTCGGGGGAGCAGTACTTC.

V usage is TRBV18 and J usage is TRBJ2-7; 8 nucleotides match TRBD1. The CDR3 runs 16 residues. Per the germline V gene, CDR1 is KGHSH and CDR2 is LQKENI. V trimming: 0 bases; J trimming: 0 bases; junction bases outside the gene matches: 4. CDR3 residues: CASSPPETGDSYEQYF. In DNA form, the CDR3 reads TGTGCCAGCTCACCACCGGAGACAGGGGACTCCTACGAGCAGTACTTC.

The chain joins TRBV28 to TRBJ2-4; TRBD2 might be the D (7 bases). Germline CDR1 and CDR2: MDHEN and SYDVKM. The CDR3 is 15 residues long. Trimming took off 3 bases at V and 7 bases at J, with 16 bases between the two ends. Written as DNA, the CDR3 is TGTGCCAGCAGTTTTGGGGGGGGGCCTGACAACATTCAGTACTTC. It encodes CASSFGGGPDNIQYF.

V usage is TRBV6-6 and J usage is TRBJ1-5, with TRBD1 as a possible D gene (5 bases). Germline CDR1 is MNHNY and CDR2 is SVGAGI (reference sequence). V gave up 0 bases and J gave up 2 bases, with 5 bases separating them. The CDR3 contains 14 residues. The CDR3 region is CASSYSGGNQPQHF. The CDR3 nucleotides are TGTGCCAGCAGTTACTCAGGGGGCAATCAGCCCCAGCATTTT.

The chain uses TRBV18 and TRBJ2-7; TRBD1 matches at 8 bases. V gave up 6 bases and J gave up 0 bases; unmatched junction bases: 10. The CDR3 runs 16 residues. CDR1 and CDR2 from the germline V gene are KGHSH and LQKENI. The CDR3 region is CASSSPEDRASYEQYF. The DNA of the CDR3 is TGTGCCAGCTCCTCACCAGAGGACAGGGCCTCCTACGAGCAGTACTTC.

The DNA for the CDR3 is TGTGCCAGTAGTAGGGCAAGCACAGATACGCAGTATTTT. Translation: CASSRASTDTQYF. The chain links TRBV19 to TRBJ2-3, with unresolved D. The V end lost 4 bases, the J end lost 0 bases, and 5 bases lay between the germline ends. This CDR3 spans 13 amino acids. From germline, CDR1 is LNHDA and CDR2 SQIVND (reference sequence).

The V and J genes are TRBV15 and TRBJ2-1, with D possibly TRBD2 on 5 matching bases. This CDR3 has 19 amino acids. Germline V gene data show CDR1 as LNHNV and CDR2 as YYDKDF (reference sequence). The V gene lost 3 bases and the J gene lost 4 bases, with 25 bases spanning the gap. The CDR3 sequence is CATSSETPYPGLRYNEQFF. The CDR3 DNA reads TGTGCCACCAGCAGTGAAACCCCCTATCCGGGGTTACGTTACAATGAGCAGTTCTTC.

V is TRBV5-1 and J is TRBJ1-1, with D possibly being TRBD1 (5 bases). The CDR3 is made up of 14 amino acids. Trimming removed 0 bases from V and 6 bases from J, with 12 bases in between. Germline CDR1 and CDR2: SGHRS and YFSETQ. The CDR3 protein is CASSLVGREAEAFF. CDR3 coding DNA: TGCGCCAGCAGCTTGGTAGGCAGGGAGGCTGAAGCTTTCTTT.

The table lists this clone with a count of one. As DNA, the CDR3 is TGTGCCAGCAGTCACCGGGACGTCGCGGGGGGTGCTTTCTTT. Its translation is CASSHRDVAGGAFF. This sequence joins TRBV28 and TRBJ1-1; weak D call: TRBD1 (5 bases). Per germline, CDR1 MDHEN and CDR2 SYDVKM. This CDR3 is 14 amino acids long. Deletions cut 5 bases from V and 11 bases from J, with 21 bases between.